Included here is one T cell receptor beta chain sequence, with context. Each CDR3 protein gets one entry after TCRdb re-called the 5' RACE reads with MiXCR. The sample has some 690,000 distinct CDR3 sequences; 21% are singletons. The sample comes from a study of identical twins. Per the germline V gene, CDR1 is LGHDT and CDR2 is YNNKEL (reference sequence). With 4 bases removed from V and 4 bases from J, the gap between germline ends came to 11 bases. This CDR3 comprises 13 residues. This same sample was also part of a study on T cells expressing NK-cell markers. That report adds: Sorted CD3+CD56-NKG2C+, CD3+CD56+NKG2C+ and CD3+CD56+NKG2C- T cells supplied the TCR beta repertoires.

Material for sequencing was PBMCs. The chain employs TRBV3-1 and TRBJ2-7, with D unresolved. The origin of this receptor is a woman under 30 in good health. The CDR3 DNA is TGTGCCAGCAGCCGCCCGGGTCTTTACGAGCAGTACTTC. As protein: CASSRPGLYEQYF.